Listed here is a single TCR beta chain. Its antigen remains unidentified. Germline lookup yields CDR1 SEHNR and CDR2 FQNEAQ (reference sequence). With 6 bases clipped from V and 3 bases from J, the junction kept 14 bases outside the gene matches. This CDR3 spans 16 amino acids. The sample is drawn from a study of beta chain features in type 1 diabetes. Whole-study results and caveats: All four CD4+ subsets of Type 1 diabetes patients contained TCRB CDR3s that were moderately but significantly shorter. For patients, the naive, central memory and Treg TCRB repertoires appeared more alike than for healthy donors. Cells with high TCR expression could be over-represented when cDNA is sequenced.

Over 95% purity was reached by all sorted populations. TCRB transcripts that were expressed got sequenced, as all of the isolated RNA had been reverse transcribed. Method: immunoSEQ multiplex PCR; TCRdb's copy keeps in-frame clones and lacks some. The top ten hold roughly 0.019% of the sample, which has around 250,000 clones, 11% to 15% seen once. This chain links TRBV7-9 with TRBJ2-7; 7 bases map to TRBD2. This clonotype was sampled from a man in his thirties or forties with type 1 diabetes. The specimen sequenced was naive CD4+ T cells from blood. CDR3 region: CASSRGERGWDYEQYF. The CDR3 DNA reads TGTGCCAGCAGTCGCGGGGAGCGGGGCTGGGACTACGAGCAGTACTTC.